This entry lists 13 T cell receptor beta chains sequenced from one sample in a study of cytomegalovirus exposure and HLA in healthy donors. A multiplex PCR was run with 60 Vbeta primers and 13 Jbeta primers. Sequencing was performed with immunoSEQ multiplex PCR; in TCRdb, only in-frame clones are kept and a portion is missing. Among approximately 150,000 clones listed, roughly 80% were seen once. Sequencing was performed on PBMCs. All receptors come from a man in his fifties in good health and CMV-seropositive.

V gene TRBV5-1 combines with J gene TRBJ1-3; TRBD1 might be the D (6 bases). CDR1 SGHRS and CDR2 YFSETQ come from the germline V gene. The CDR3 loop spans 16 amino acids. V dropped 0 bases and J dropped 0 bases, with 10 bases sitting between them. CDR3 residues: CASSLEAQGSGNTIYF. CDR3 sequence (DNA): TGCGCCAGCAGCTTGGAGGCACAGGGCTCTGGAAACACCATATATTTT.

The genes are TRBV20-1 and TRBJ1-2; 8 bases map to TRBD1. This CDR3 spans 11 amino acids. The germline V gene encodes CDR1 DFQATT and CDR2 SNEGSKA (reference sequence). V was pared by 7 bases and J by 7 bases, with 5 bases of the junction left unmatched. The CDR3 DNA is TGCAGTGGCAGGGGGCCCGGTGGCTACACCTTC. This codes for CSGRGPGGYTF.

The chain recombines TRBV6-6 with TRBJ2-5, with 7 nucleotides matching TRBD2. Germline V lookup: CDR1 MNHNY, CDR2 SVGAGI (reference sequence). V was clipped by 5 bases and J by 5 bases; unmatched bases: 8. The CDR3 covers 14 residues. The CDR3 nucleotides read TGTGCCAGCAGTCCCCGGGGTAGCGGGGAGACCCAGTACTTC. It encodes CASSPRGSGETQYF.

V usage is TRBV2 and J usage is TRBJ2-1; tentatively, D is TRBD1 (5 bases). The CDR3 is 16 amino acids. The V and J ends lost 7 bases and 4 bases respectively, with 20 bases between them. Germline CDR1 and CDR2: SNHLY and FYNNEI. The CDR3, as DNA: TGTGCCAGCAAGCTCTTGGTGGCAGGGCGGTACAATGAGCAGTTCTTC. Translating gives CASKLLVAGRYNEQFF.

The CDR3 loop reads CASSQLKGGIKSWEETQYF. The CDR3 nucleotides are TGCGCCAGCAGCCAACTAAAGGGCGGGATAAAGTCGTGGGAAGAGACCCAGTACTTC. The chain is built from TRBV4-1 and TRBJ2-5; D might be TRBD2 (6 bases). V dropped 2 bases and J dropped 3 bases, with 25 bases sitting between them. In germline, CDR1 is MGHRA, CDR2 YSYEKL. The length of the CDR3 is 19 residues.

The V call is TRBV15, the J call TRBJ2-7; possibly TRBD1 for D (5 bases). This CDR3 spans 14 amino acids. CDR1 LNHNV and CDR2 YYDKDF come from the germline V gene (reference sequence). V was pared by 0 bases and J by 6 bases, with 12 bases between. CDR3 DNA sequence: TGTGCCACCAGCAGAGATGGCAGGGTGAGCGAGCAGTACTTC. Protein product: CATSRDGRVSEQYF.

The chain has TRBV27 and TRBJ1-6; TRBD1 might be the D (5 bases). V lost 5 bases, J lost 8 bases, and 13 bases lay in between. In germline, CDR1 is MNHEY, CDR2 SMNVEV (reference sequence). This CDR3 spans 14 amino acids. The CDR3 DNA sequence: TGTGCCAGCAGTCGGCAGGGTGGGGATTCACCCCTCCACTTT. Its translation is CASSRQGGDSPLHF.

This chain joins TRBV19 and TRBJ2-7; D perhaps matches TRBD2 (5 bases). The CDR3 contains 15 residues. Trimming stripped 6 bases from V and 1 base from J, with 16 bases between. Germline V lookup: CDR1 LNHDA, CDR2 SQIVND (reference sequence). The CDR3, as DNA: TGTGCCAGTAGGTTCCTAGCCGAAACTTCCTACGAGCAGTACTTC. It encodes CASRFLAETSYEQYF. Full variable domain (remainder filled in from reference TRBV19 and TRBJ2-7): DGGITQSPKYLFRKEGQNVTLSCEQNLNHDAMYWYRQDPGQGLRLIYYSQIVNDFQKGDIAEGYSVSREKKESFPLTVTSAQKNPTAFYLCASRFLAETSYEQYFGPGTRLTVT.

The CDR3 loop is CATRRDINYGYTF. The CDR3 nucleotides are TGTGCCACCAGAAGGGACATTAACTATGGCTACACCTTC. The V and J genes are TRBV15 and TRBJ1-2, with a tentative D call TRBD1 (6 bases). Germline CDR1 and CDR2: LNHNV and YYDKDF (reference sequence). V shed 6 bases and J shed 1 base, with 9 bases lying between them. The CDR3 is 13 residues long.

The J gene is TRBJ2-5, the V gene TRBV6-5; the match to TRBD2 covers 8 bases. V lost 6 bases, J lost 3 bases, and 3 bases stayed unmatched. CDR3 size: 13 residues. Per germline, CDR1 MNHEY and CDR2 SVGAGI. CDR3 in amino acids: CASRRGEEETQYF. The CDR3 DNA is TGTGCCAGCAGGCGGGGGGAGGAAGAGACCCAGTACTTC.

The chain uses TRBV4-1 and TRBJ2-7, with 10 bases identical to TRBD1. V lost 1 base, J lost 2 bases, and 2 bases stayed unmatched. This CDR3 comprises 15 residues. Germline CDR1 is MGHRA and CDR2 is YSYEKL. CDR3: CASSQGTGGTYEQYF. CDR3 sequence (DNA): TGCGCCAGCAGCCAAGGGACAGGGGGTACCTACGAGCAGTACTTC.

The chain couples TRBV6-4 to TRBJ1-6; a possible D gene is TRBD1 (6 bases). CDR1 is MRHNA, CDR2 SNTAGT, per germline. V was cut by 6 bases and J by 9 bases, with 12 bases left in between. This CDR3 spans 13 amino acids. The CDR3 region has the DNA TGTGCCAGCAGCCGGGACAACCGTTCACCCCTCCACTTT. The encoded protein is CASSRDNRSPLHF.

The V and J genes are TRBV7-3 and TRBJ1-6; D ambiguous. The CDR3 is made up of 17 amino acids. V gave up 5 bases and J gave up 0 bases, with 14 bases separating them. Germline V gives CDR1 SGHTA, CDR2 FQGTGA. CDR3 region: CASSPSEWSSYNSPLHF. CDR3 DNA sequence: TGTGCCAGCAGCCCCTCAGAGTGGAGCTCCTATAATTCACCCCTCCACTTT.